Listed below are T cell receptor beta chains from one sample, sequenced in a study of immune evolution from preneoplasia to lung adenocarcinoma. The table came from immunoSEQ multiplex PCR; TCRdb's copy has only in-frame clones and leaves some out. The sample gives a few thousand clones, about 80% of which show up once; roughly 8% is in the top ten. The sequenced sample was FFPE minimally invasive lung adenocarcinoma tissue. The receptors shown here come from a person in their 70s with lung adenocarcinoma. Both conserved end residues are part of each CDR3. D genes are given only for firm matches. Clone size appears in some rows only: once, few, many, or a class for an expanded clone.

>.|.|TRBV21-1|TRBJ1-2
CASTLYKGAGQIYGYTF
TGTGCCAGCACCCTTTATAAGGGGGCAGGGCAAATCTATGGCTACACCTTC
>.|.|TRBV2|TRBJ2-7
CASRPPGPTFVPQNEQYF
TGTGCCAGCAGACCCCCGGGACCAACATTTGTCCCCCAAAACGAGCAGTACTTC
>.|.|TRBV4-3|TRBJ2-2
CASSQDSTGRDTGELFF
TGCGCCAGCAGCCAAGATAGTACAGGGCGAGACACCGGGGAGCTGTTTTTT
>.|TRBD1|TRBV7-2|TRBJ1-2
CASSLDYQGARSYGYTF
TGTGCCAGCAGCTTAGATTATCAGGGGGCGCGAAGCTATGGCTACACCTTC
>.|TRBD2|TRBV5-1|TRBJ2-3
CASSLGISGGTTDTQYF
TGCGCCAGCAGCTTGGGTATTAGCGGGGGCACCACAGATACGCAGTATTTT
>.|.|TRBV30|TRBJ1-2
CAWSAPPRGPNYGYTF
TGTGCCTGGAGCGCACCCCCACGGGGGCCTAACTATGGCTACACCTTC
>.|.|TRBV9|TRBJ1-4
CASSAEGGLNEKLFF
TGTGCCAGCAGCGCCGAAGGGGGGCTTAATGAAAAACTGTTTTTT
>.|.|TRBV7-9|TRBJ1-2
CASSHGLRYTF
TGTGCCAGCAGCCATGGGCTTCGCTACACCTTC
>.|.|TRBV5-1|TRBJ2-7
CASRLLTTYEQYF
TGCGCCAGCCGGTTGCTCACGACCTACGAGCAGTACTTC
>once|.|TRBV10-3|TRBJ1-5
CAIGANRGNQPQHF
TGTGCCATCGGGGCCAACAGGGGCAATCAGCCCCAGCATTTT
>.|.|TRBV7-9|TRBJ1-3
CASSPGNTIYF
TGTGCCAGCAGCCCCGGAAACACCATATATTTT
>few|TRBD2|TRBV5-1|TRBJ2-7
CASSLGLPTSGMGYEQYF
TGCGCCAGCAGCTTAGGGCTACCGACTAGCGGGATGGGCTACGAGCAGTACTTC
>few|.|TRBV7-3|TRBJ2-2
CASSPGDRAELFF
TGTGCCAGCAGCCCCGGGGACCGCGCGGAGCTGTTTTTT
>.|.|TRBV27|TRBJ1-5
CASSFSRDQPQHF
TGTGCCAGCAGTTTCAGCAGGGATCAGCCCCAGCATTTT
>.|.|TRBV11-1|TRBJ2-1
CASSLDGIGSQFF
TGTGCCAGCAGCTTAGATGGTATAGGATCGCAGTTCTTC
>.|TRBD2|TRBV7-3|TRBJ2-7
CASSPSGLAGDTYEQYF
TGTGCCAGCAGCCCTTCCGGACTAGCGGGGGACACCTACGAGCAGTACTTC
>.|.|TRBV6-1|TRBJ1-1
CASSVGSVAQAFF
TGTGCCAGCAGTGTGGGTTCGGTCGCCCAAGCTTTCTTT
>.|.|TRBV11-2|TRBJ2-3
CASTSTQDTQYF
TGTGCCAGCACCTCAACCCAGGATACGCAGTATTTT
>.|.|TRBV28|TRBJ1-4
CASSKGGNEKLFF
TGTGCCAGCAGTAAGGGAGGTAATGAAAAACTGTTTTTT
>.|.|TRBV2|TRBJ1-3
CASSLGQSGGNTIYF
TGTGCCAGCAGTTTGGGGCAAAGCGGCGGAAACACCATATATTTT
>.|.|TRBV5-5|TRBJ2-3
CASSFDLYTQYF
TGTGCCAGCAGCTTCGACCTCTATACGCAGTATTTT
>.|.|TRBV10-1|TRBJ2-1
CASSESSLAVEFF
TGCGCCAGCAGTGAGTCGAGTCTAGCTGTCGAGTTCTTC
>.|.|TRBV7-2|TRBJ1-5
CASSLLGGDQPQHF
TGTGCCAGCAGCTTACTGGGGGGAGATCAGCCCCAGCATTTT
>.|.|TRBV7-9|TRBJ2-1
CASSTRDGYNEQFF
TGTGCCAGCAGCACTCGGGACGGCTACAATGAGCAGTTCTTC
>few|.|TRBV19|TRBJ1-1
CASSMAVGTEAFF
TGTGCCAGTAGTATGGCAGTGGGCACTGAAGCTTTCTTT
>.|.|TRBV19|TRBJ2-6
CASSILGRANVLTF
TGTGCCAGTAGTATTTTAGGTAGGGCCAACGTCCTGACTTTC
>.|.|TRBV19|TRBJ2-6
CASRRAGANVLTF
TGTGCCAGTAGGAGGGCTGGGGCCAACGTCCTGACTTTC
>.|.|TRBV15|TRBJ2-7
CATSRGLTEVAYEQYF
TGTGCCACCAGCAGAGGCTTAACCGAGGTGGCCTACGAGCAGTACTTC
>.|TRBD1|TRBV7-9|TRBJ1-1
CASIRQGANTEAFF
TGTGCCAGCATCCGACAGGGGGCGAACACTGAAGCTTTCTTT